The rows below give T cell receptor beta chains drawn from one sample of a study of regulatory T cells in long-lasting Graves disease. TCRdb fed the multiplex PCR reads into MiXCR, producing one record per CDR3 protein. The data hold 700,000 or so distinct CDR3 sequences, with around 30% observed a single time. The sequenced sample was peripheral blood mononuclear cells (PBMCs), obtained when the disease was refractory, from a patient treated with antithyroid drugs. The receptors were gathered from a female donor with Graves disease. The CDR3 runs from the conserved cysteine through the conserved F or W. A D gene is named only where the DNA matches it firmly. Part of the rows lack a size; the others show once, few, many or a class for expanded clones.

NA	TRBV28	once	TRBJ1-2	CASSSPGRGDYGYTF	TGTGCCAGCAGTTCTCCGGGACGGGGGGACTATGGCTACACCTTC
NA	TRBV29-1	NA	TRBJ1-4	CSVAPFEGRNEKLFF	TGCAGCGTTGCCCCTTTCGAGGGTAGGAATGAAAAACTGTTTTTT
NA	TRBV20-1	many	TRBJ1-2	CSARLPSGYTF	TGCAGTGCTAGACTCCCGTCTGGCTACACCTTC
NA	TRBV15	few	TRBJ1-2	CATSRDVRGYTF	TGTGCCACCAGCAGAGATGTACGTGGCTACACCTTC
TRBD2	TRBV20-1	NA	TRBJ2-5	CSTTLAAQETQYF	TGCAGTACTACCCTAGCGGCCCAAGAGACCCAGTACTTC
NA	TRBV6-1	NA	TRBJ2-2	CASSEWEDTGELFF	TGTGCCAGCAGTGAGTGGGAGGACACCGGGGAGCTGTTTTTT
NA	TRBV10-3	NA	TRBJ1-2	CAISESTGIGYGYTF	TGTGCCATCAGTGAGTCGACGGGGATAGGGTATGGCTACACCTTC
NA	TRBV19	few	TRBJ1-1	CASSIEGSLNTEAFF	TGTGCCAGTAGTATAGAGGGCAGCCTGAACACTGAAGCTTTCTTT
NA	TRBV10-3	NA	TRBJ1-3	CAISEPAEGLSDTIYF	TGTGCCATCAGTGAGCCGGCGGAGGGTCTATCGGACACCATATATTTT
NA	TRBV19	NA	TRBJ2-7	CASSIADHSSYNEQYF	TGTGCCAGTAGTATAGCGGACCATAGCTCCTACAATGAGCAGTACTTC